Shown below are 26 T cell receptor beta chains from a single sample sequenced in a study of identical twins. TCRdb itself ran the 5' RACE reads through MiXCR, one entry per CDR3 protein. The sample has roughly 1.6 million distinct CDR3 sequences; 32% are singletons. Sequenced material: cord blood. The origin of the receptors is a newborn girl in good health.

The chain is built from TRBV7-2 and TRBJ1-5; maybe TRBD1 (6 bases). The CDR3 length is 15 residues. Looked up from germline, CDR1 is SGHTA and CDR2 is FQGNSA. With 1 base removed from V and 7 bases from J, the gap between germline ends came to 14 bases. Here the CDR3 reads CASSLGGGARQPQHF. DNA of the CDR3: TGTGCCAGCAGCTTAGGAGGGGGGGCCAGGCAGCCCCAGCATTTT. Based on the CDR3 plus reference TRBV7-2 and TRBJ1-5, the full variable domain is GAGVSQSPSNKVTEKGKDVELRCDPISGHTALYWYRQSLGQGLEFLIYFQGNSAPDKSGLPSDRFSAERTGGSVSTLTIQRTQQEDSAVYLCASSLGGGARQPQHFGDGTRLSIL.

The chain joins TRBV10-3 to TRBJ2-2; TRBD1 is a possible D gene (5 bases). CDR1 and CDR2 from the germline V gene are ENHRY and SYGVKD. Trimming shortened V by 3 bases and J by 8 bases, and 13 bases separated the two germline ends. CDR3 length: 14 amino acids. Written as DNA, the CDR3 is TGTGCCATCAGTGAATCCCAGGGCGAAGGGGAGCTGTTTTTT. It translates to CAISESQGEGELFF.

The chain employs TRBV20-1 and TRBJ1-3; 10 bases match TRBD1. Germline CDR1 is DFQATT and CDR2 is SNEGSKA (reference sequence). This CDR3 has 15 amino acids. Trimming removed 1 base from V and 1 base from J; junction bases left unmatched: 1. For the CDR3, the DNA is TGCAGTGCTAGAGGACAGGGGGCGTCTGGAAACACCATATATTTT. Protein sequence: CSARGQGASGNTIYF.

Here the CDR3 reads CASSRNGQPYGYTF. In DNA form, the CDR3 reads TGTGCCAGCAGCCGAAACGGACAGCCGTATGGCTACACCTTC. This chain joins TRBV7-2 and TRBJ1-2; tentative D call: TRBD1 (6 bases). CDR1 and CDR2 from the germline V gene are SGHTA and FQGNSA. V was cut by 5 bases and J by 5 bases, with 15 bases left in between. There are 14 residues in the CDR3.

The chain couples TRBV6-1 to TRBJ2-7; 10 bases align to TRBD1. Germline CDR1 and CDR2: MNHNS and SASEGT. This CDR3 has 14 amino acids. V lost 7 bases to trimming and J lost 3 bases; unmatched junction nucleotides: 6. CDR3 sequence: CASTNGDRGYEQYF. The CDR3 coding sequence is TGTGCCAGCACCAATGGGGACAGGGGCTACGAGCAGTACTTC.

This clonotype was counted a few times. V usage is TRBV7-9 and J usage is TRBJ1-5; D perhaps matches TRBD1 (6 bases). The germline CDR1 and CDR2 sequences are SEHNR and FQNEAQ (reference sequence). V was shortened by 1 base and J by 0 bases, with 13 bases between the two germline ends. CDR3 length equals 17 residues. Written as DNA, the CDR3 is TGTGCCAGCAGCTTAGGGACAGTTGCCTCTAGCAATCAGCCCCAGCATTTT. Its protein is CASSLGTVASSNQPQHF.

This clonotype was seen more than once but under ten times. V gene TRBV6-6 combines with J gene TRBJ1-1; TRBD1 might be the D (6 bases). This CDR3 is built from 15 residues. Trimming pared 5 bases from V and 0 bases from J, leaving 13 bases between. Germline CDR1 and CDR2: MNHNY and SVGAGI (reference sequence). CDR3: CASSPPRGLNTEAFF. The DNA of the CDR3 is TGTGCCAGCAGTCCCCCCAGGGGACTGAACACTGAAGCTTTCTTT.

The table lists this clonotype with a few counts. Written as DNA, the CDR3 is TGCAGCGTTGAAGATCGGTGGGGGTCGGTGACTGGGGACACTGAAGCTTTCTTT. Its translation is CSVEDRWGSVTGDTEAFF. This chain joins TRBV29-1 and TRBJ1-1, with D perhaps matching TRBD1 (5 bases). V shed 0 bases and J shed 3 bases, with 23 bases lying between them. The germline V gene has CDR1 SQVTM and CDR2 ANQGSEA. CDR3 size: 18 residues. The full variable domain, completed using reference TRBV29-1 and TRBJ1-1, is SAVISQKPSRDICQRGTSLTIQCQVDSQVTMMFWYRQQPGQSLTLIATANQGSEATYESGFVIDKFPISRPNLTFSTLTVSNMSPEDSSIYLCSVEDRWGSVTGDTEAFFGQGTRLTVV.

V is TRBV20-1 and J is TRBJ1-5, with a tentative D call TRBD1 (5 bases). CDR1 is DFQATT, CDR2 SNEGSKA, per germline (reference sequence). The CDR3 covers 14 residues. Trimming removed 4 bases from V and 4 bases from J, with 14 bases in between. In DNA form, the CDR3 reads TGCAGTGCTACTGGACATTCCCTTAATCAGCCCCAGCATTTT. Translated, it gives CSATGHSLNQPQHF.

The CDR3 DNA reads TGTGCCAGCTCACCACCTAGCGGCTACACCGGGGAGCTGTTTTTT. It is translated as CASSPPSGYTGELFF. The chain recombines TRBV18 with TRBJ2-2; D might be TRBD2 (6 bases). The germline V and J ends were trimmed by 0 bases and 3 bases, with 8 bases remaining between them. The CDR3 has 15 amino acids. CDR1 is KGHSH, CDR2 LQKENI, per germline. The whole variable domain, filled in from reference TRBV18 and TRBJ2-2, reads NAGVMQNPRHLVRRRGQEARLRCSPMKGHSHVYWYRQLPEEGLKFMVYLQKENIIDESGMPKERFSAEFPKEGPSILRIQQVVRGDSAAYFCASSPPSGYTGELFFGEGSRLTVL.

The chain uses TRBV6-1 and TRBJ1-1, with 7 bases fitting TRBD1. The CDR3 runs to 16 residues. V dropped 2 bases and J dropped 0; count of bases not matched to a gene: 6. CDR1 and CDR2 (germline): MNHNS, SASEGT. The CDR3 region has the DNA TGTGCCAGCAGTGAATTCCCGACAGGGATGAACACTGAAGCTTTCTTT. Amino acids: CASSEFPTGMNTEAFF.

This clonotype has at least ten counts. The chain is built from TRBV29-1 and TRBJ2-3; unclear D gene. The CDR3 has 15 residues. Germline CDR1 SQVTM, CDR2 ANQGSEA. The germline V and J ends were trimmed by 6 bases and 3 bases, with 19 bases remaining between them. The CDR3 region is CSVNPTSAKTDTQYF. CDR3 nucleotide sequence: TGCAGCGTGAACCCGACCAGCGCAAAGACAGATACGCAGTATTTT.

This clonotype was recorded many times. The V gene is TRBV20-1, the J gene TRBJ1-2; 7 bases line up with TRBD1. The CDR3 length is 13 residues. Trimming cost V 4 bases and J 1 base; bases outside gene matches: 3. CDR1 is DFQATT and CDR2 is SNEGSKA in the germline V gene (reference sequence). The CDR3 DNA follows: TGCAGTGCTACGGGACAGCTTAACTATGGCTACACCTTC. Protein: CSATGQLNYGYTF.

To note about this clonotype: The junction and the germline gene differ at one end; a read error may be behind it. CDR3 sequence (DNA): TGTGCCATCGGTGAGTCGATCGGGGCATCAGGCTACACCTTC. Residues: CAIGESIGASGYTF. This chain joins TRBV10-3 and TRBJ1-2; D is possibly TRBD1 (5 bases). This CDR3 region has 14 residues. Germline CDR1 ENHRY, CDR2 SYGVKD.

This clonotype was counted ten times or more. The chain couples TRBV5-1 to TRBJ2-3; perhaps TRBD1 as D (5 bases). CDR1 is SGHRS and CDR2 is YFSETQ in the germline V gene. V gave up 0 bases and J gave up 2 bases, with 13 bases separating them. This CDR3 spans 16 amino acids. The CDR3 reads CASSLVGHRTTDTQYF. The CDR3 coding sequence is TGCGCCAGCAGCTTGGTAGGCCACAGGACCACAGATACGCAGTATTTT.

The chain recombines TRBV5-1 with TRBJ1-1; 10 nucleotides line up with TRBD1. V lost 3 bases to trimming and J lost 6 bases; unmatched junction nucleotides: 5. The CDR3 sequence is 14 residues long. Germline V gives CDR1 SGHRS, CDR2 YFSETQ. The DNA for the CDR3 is TGCGCCAGCAGCTCTGGACAGGGGGAAGCTGAAGCTTTCTTT. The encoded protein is CASSSGQGEAEAFF.

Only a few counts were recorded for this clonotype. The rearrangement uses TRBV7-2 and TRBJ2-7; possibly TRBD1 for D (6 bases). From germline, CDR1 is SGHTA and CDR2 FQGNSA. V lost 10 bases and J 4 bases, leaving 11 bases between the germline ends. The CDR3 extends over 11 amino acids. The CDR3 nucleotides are TGTGCCACCGCAGGGGTATACGAGCAGTACTTC. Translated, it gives CATAGVYEQYF. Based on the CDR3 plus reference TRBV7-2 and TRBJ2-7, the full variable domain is GAGVSQSPSNKVTEKGKDVELRCDPISGHTALYWYRQSLGQGLEFLIYFQGNSAPDKSGLPSDRFSAERTGGSVSTLTIQRTQQEDSAVYLCATAGVYEQYFGPGTRLTVT.

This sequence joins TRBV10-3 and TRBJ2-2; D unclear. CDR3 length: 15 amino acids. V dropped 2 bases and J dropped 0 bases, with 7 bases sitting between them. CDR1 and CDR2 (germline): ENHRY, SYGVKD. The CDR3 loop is CAISEGRANTGELFF. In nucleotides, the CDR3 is TGTGCCATCAGTGAGGGAAGGGCGAACACCGGGGAGCTGTTTTTT.

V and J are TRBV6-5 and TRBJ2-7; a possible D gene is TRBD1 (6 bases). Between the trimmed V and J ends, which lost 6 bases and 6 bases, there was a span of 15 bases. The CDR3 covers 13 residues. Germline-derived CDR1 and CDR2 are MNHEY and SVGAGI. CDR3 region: CASRAAQGTEQYF. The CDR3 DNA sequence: TGTGCCAGCAGAGCCGCTCAGGGGACCGAGCAGTACTTC.

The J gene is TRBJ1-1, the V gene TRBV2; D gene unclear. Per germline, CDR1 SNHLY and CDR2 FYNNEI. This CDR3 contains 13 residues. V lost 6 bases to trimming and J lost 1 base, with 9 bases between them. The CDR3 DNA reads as TGTGCCAGCAGCAACGTCGAGAACACTGAAGCTTTCTTT. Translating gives CASSNVENTEAFF.

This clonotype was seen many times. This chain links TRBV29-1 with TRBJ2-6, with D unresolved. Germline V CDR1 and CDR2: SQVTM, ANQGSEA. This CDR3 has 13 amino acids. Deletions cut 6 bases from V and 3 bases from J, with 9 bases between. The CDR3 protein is CSVQVYGANVLTF. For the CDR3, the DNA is TGCAGCGTCCAGGTATATGGGGCCAACGTCCTGACTTTC.

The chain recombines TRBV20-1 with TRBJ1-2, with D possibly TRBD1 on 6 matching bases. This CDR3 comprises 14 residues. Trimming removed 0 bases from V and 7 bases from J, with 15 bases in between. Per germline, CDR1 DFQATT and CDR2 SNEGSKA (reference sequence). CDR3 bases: TGCAGTGCTAGAGACGGTTATACAGGGCGTGGCTACACCTTC. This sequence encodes CSARDGYTGRGYTF.

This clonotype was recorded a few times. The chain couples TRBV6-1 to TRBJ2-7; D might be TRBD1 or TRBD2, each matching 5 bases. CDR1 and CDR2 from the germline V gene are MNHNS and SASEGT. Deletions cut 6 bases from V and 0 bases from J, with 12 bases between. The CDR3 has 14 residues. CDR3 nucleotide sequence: TGTGCCAGCAGGGATGGGGGAATCTCCTACGAGCAGTACTTC. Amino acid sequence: CASRDGGISYEQYF.

This chain's CDR3 is CASSEAQGHADTQYF. CDR3 sequence (DNA): TGTGCCAGCAGTGAGGCTCAGGGGCACGCAGATACGCAGTATTTT. The rearrangement joins TRBV2 to TRBJ2-3; tentative D call: TRBD1 (6 bases). V lost 3 bases and J 4 bases, leaving 14 bases between the germline ends. The CDR3 is 15 residues long. The germline CDR1 and CDR2 sequences are SNHLY and FYNNEI.

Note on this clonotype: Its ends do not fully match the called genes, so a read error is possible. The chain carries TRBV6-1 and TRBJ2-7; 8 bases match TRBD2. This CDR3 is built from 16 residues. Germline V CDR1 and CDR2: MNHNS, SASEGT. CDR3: CVSSEREREMNYEQYF. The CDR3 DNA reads TGTGTCAGCAGTGAAAGGGAGCGGGAGATGAACTACGAGCAGTACTTC.

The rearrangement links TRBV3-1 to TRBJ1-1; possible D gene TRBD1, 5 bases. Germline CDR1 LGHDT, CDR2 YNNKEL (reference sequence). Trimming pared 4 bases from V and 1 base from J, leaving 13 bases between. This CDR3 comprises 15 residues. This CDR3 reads CASSPGIGANTEAFF. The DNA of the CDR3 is TGTGCCAGCAGCCCAGGGATCGGGGCGAACACTGAAGCTTTCTTT. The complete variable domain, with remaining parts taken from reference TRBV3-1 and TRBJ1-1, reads DTAVSQTPKYLVTQMGNDKSIKCEQNLGHDTMYWYKQDSKKFLKIMFSYNNKELIINETVPNRFSPKSPDKAHLNLHINSLELGDSAVYFCASSPGIGANTEAFFGQGTRLTVV.